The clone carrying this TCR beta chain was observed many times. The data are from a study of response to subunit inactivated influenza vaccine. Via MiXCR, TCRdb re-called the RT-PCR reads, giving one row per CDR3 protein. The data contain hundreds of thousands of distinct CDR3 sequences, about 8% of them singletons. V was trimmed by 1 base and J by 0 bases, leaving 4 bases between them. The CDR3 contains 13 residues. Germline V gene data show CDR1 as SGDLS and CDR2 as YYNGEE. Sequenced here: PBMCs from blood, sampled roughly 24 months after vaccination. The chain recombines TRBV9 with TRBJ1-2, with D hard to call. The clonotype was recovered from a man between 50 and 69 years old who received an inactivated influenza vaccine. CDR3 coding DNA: TGTGCCAGCAGCGTAATATCTAACTATGGCTACACCTTC. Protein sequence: CASSVISNYGYTF.